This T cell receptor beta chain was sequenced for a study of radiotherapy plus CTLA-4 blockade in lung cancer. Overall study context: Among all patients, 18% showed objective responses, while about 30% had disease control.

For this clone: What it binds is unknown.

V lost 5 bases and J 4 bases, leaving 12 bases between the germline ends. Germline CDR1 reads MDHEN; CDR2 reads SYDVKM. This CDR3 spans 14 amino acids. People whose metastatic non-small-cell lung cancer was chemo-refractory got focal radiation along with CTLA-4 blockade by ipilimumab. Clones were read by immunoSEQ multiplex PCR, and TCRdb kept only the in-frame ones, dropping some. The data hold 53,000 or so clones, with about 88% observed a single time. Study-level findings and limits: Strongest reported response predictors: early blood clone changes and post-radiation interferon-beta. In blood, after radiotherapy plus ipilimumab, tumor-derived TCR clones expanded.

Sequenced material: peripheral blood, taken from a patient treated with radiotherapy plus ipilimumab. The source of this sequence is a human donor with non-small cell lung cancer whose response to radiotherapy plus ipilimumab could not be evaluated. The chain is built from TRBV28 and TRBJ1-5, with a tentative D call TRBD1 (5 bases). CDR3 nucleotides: TGTGCCAGCAGTAGGGGTCCGAGGAATCAGCCCCAGCATTTT. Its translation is CASSRGPRNQPQHF. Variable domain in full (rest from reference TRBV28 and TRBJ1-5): DVKVTQSSRYLVKRTGEKVFLECVQDMDHENMFWYRQDPGLGLRLIYFSYDVKMKEKGDIPEGYSVSREKKERFSLILESASTNQTSMYLCASSRGPRNQPQHFGDGTRLSIL.